What follows are 11 T cell receptor beta chains derived from one specimen sequenced in a study of shared clonotypes between healthy human individuals. Method: immunoSEQ multiplex PCR; TCRdb's copy keeps in-frame clones and lacks some. The sample yields about 2.4 million clones, approximately 92% seen once. Sample: naive CD4+ T cells sorted from blood. The sample's subset: CD45RA+ positively selected. The receptors here all came from a man aged 18 to 35 in good health.

The chain carries TRBV19 and TRBJ2-4, with TRBD1 matching 10 bases. Germline assignment: CDR1 LNHDA and CDR2 SQIVND (reference sequence). Trimming removed 7 bases from V and 1 base from J; junction bases left unmatched: 10. The CDR3 consists of 17 residues. CDR3 sequence reads: CASTPTGGRIAKNIQYF. DNA for the CDR3: TGTGCCAGTACCCCGACAGGGGGCCGGATTGCCAAAAACATTCAGTACTTC.

The gene calls are TRBV5-1 and TRBJ2-7; D is perhaps TRBD1 or TRBD2 (6 bases each). CDR1 SGHRS and CDR2 YFSETQ come from the germline V gene. The CDR3 runs to 14 residues. Trimming took 8 bases from V and 0 from J, leaving 15 bases between them. This CDR3 is CASAGHQTSYEQYF. In nucleotides, the CDR3 is TGCGCCAGTGCGGGACATCAAACCTCCTACGAGCAGTACTTC.

The CDR3 region is CASTRDNYGYTF. The CDR3, as DNA: TGCGCCAGCACGCGAGACAACTATGGCTACACCTTC. The rearrangement links TRBV5-1 to TRBJ1-2; D call uncertain. The CDR3 totals 12 residues. The V and J ends lost 6 bases and 2 bases respectively, with 8 bases between them. Germline loops: CDR1 SGHRS, CDR2 YFSETQ.

The rearrangement links TRBV27 to TRBJ2-3; 8 bases fit TRBD1. CDR1 MNHEY and CDR2 SMNVEV come from the germline V gene (reference sequence). The CDR3 extends over 15 amino acids. V trimming: 5 bases; J trimming: 3 bases; junction bases outside the gene matches: 7. CDR3 residues: CASSLRQGQTDTQYF. DNA for the CDR3: TGTGCCAGCAGTCTCCGACAGGGGCAGACAGATACGCAGTATTTT.

The chain links TRBV6-6 to TRBJ1-5; no definite D call. The CDR3 sequence is 13 residues long. The ends were cut back, 8 bases at V and 3 bases at J, with 11 bases in the middle. The germline gives CDR1 MNHNY, CDR2 SVGAGI (reference sequence). CDR3 in amino acids: CASRPTFNQPQHF. In DNA, the CDR3 is TGTGCCAGCCGACCTACTTTCAATCAGCCCCAGCATTTT.

V usage is TRBV7-9 and J usage is TRBJ2-7, with D possibly matching TRBD2 (6 bases). This CDR3 region has 13 residues. CDR1 and CDR2 from the germline V gene are SEHNR and FQNEAQ (reference sequence). V was clipped by 0 bases and J by 6 bases, with 9 bases between them. The CDR3 DNA sequence: TGTGCCAGCAGCTTAGCTGCCGGGGGCGAGCAGTACTTC. This sequence encodes CASSLAAGGEQYF.

The chain uses TRBV4-1 and TRBJ2-7; 10 nucleotides align to TRBD1. This CDR3 contains 15 residues. J lost 0 bases, V lost 3 bases, and 2 bases had no gene match. Germline V lookup: CDR1 MGHRA, CDR2 YSYEKL. DNA of the CDR3: TGCGCCAGCAGCCAGGGACAGGGGAGCTCCTACGAGCAGTACTTC. Protein: CASSQGQGSSYEQYF.

The chain combines TRBV18 with TRBJ2-7; TRBD2 matches at 9 bases. The ends lost 5 bases at V and 0 bases at J; junction bases unmatched: 5. Germline V lookup: CDR1 KGHSH, CDR2 LQKENI. CDR3 length: 15 residues. CDR3 bases: TGTGCCAGCTCAAACGGAGCGGGGGGCTCCTACGAGCAGTACTTC. As protein: CASSNGAGGSYEQYF.

CDR3 amino acids: CASSLATGTVSGNTIYF. CDR3 bases: TGTGCCAGCAGCTTGGCGACTGGGACAGTTTCTGGAAACACCATATATTTT. This chain joins TRBV5-5 and TRBJ1-3; 7 nucleotides line up with TRBD1. Germline V gene lookup returns CDR1 SGHKS and CDR2 YYEKEE (reference sequence). This CDR3 is built from 17 residues. Trimming removed 0 bases from V and 1 base from J; junction bases left unmatched: 7.

As to this clone: Additional DNA sequences in this sample encode the identical CDR3. This sequence joins TRBV18 and TRBJ2-7, with TRBD2 identical over 14 bases. Germline-derived CDR1 and CDR2 are KGHSH and LQKENI. The CDR3 has 15 amino acids. Unmatched junction bases numbered 4, after V lost 3 bases and J lost 6 bases. The CDR3 protein is CASSPGTSGRSEQYF. The CDR3 DNA follows: TGTGCCAGCTCACCCGGGACTAGCGGGAGAAGCGAGCAGTACTTC.

This clone showed up just a few times. This sequence joins TRBV30 and TRBJ1-4; D remains ambiguous. Between the trimmed V and J ends, which lost 5 bases and 8 bases, there was a span of 9 bases. CDR1 and CDR2 from the germline V gene are GTSNPN and SVGIG (reference sequence). CDR3 length equals 11 residues. The CDR3 nucleotides read TGTGCCTGGCGTAGGAACGAAAAACTGTTTTTT. Its translation: CAWRRNEKLFF.